One and the same sample provided the 13 T cell receptor beta chains below, sequenced in a study of T cell repertoires in cytomegalovirus infection. No cognate antigen is known for these TCRs. Each CDR3 protein gets one entry after TCRdb re-called the reads with MiXCR. The top ten hold roughly 50% of the sample, which has around 570,000 distinct CDR3 sequences, about 40% seen once. Sequences were derived from cultured PBMCs, sampled from culture after CMV antigen stimulation. These receptors originate from a human donor in good health (CMV status not recorded). Some clones in this sample may be carry-over from other donors' samples.

This clonotype occurred a few times. The chain joins TRBV12-3 or TRBV12-4 to TRBJ2-3; tentatively, D is TRBD1 (6 bases). CDR3 length: 16 amino acids. V was shortened by 5 bases and J by 2 bases, with 17 bases between the two germline ends. CDR3 in DNA: TGTGCCAGCAGTCCCAAGACAGGCTTGAACACAGATACGCAGTATTTT. It is translated as CASSPKTGLNTDTQYF.

The V and J genes are TRBV12-3 or TRBV12-4 and TRBJ2-1; D is ambiguous. The CDR3 totals 13 residues. V shed 5 bases and J shed 8 bases, with 13 bases lying between them. DNA of the CDR3: TGTGCCAGCAGTCCCACCCTGCCTCATGAGCAGTTCTTC. Translated, it gives CASSPTLPHEQFF.

The chain carries TRBV10-2 and TRBJ2-1; TRBD2 matches at 15 bases. The CDR3 is 15 residues long. In germline, CDR1 is WSHSY, CDR2 SAAADI. With 3 bases clipped from V and 9 bases from J, the junction kept 3 bases outside the gene matches. This CDR3 is CASSEPGLAGGEQFF. The CDR3 DNA reads as TGCGCCAGCAGTGAACCGGGACTAGCGGGAGGTGAGCAGTTCTTC.

This clonotype was observed at least ten times. J is TRBJ2-3 and V is TRBV7-2; the D is unclear. The CDR3 covers 14 residues. V was cut by 5 bases and J by 2 bases, with 11 bases left in between. Germline loops: CDR1 SGHTA, CDR2 FQGNSA. The CDR3 bases are TGTGCCAGCAGCCGGCGGATTAACACAGATACGCAGTATTTT. Its protein is CASSRRINTDTQYF.

The chain employs TRBV20-1 and TRBJ2-1; 9 bases match TRBD2. Germline values: CDR1 DFQATT, CDR2 SNEGSKA (reference sequence). With 5 bases clipped from V and 4 bases from J, the junction kept 9 bases outside the gene matches. The length of the CDR3 is 15 residues. The CDR3, as DNA: TGCAGTGCTCAGGTGGGGCTAGCGGGGTACAATGAGCAGTTCTTC. Protein: CSAQVGLAGYNEQFF.

There are many counts of this clonotype. V gene TRBV7-9 combines with J gene TRBJ2-7; D is possibly TRBD1 (6 bases). The germline gives CDR1 SEHNR, CDR2 FQNEAQ (reference sequence). This CDR3 is 12 amino acids long. Trimming removed 3 bases from V and 3 bases from J, with 6 bases in between. The CDR3 sequence is CASSLTGYEQYF. The CDR3 DNA follows: TGTGCCAGCAGCTTGACAGGCTACGAGCAGTACTTC.

This clonotype has a handful of counts. The gene calls are TRBV19 and TRBJ1-3; TRBD1 might be the D (6 bases). CDR3 length: 15 residues. V lost 6 bases and J lost 2, with 14 bases in between. Germline V lookup: CDR1 LNHDA, CDR2 SQIVND (reference sequence). CDR3 coding DNA: TGTGCCAGTAGACTTGGGGGGGCAGCTGGAAACACCATATATTTT. It encodes CASRLGGAAGNTIYF.

There are many counts of this clonotype. The chain recombines TRBV7-2 with TRBJ2-3, with D perhaps TRBD2 (6 bases). V dropped 5 bases and J dropped 1 base, with 10 bases sitting between them. Germline lookup yields CDR1 SGHTA and CDR2 FQGNSA. The CDR3 consists of 14 residues. The CDR3 DNA reads TGTGCCAGCAGCCTGACTAGTGGCACAGATACGCAGTATTTT. Its protein product is CASSLTSGTDTQYF.

The chain carries TRBV12-3 or TRBV12-4 and TRBJ2-7; 11 bases are a match to TRBD2. The CDR3 consists of 14 residues. With 6 bases clipped from V and 3 bases from J, the junction kept 4 bases outside the gene matches. The CDR3 region is CASSALAGGYEQYF. The CDR3 coding sequence is TGTGCCAGCAGCGCCCTAGCGGGGGGCTACGAGCAGTACTTC.

This chain joins TRBV15 and TRBJ2-1; D assignment may be TRBD1 or TRBD2 (5 bases each). V shed 8 bases and J shed 4 bases, with 9 bases lying between them. Germline lookup yields CDR1 LNHNV and CDR2 YYDKDF (reference sequence). This CDR3 has 12 amino acids. CDR3 in DNA: TGTGCCACCCGGGGACGTTACAATGAGCAGTTCTTC. Amino acid sequence: CATRGRYNEQFF.

The chain employs TRBV27 and TRBJ2-7; 7 bases line up with TRBD2. CDR3 length equals 13 residues. The V gene's germline CDR1 is MNHEY and CDR2 SMNVEV (reference sequence). With V trimmed by 6 bases and J by 7 bases, 9 bases remained unmatched. DNA for the CDR3: TGTGCCAGCAGCCCCGGGGGGTCCGTGGAGCAGTACTTC. As protein: CASSPGGSVEQYF.

J is TRBJ2-7 and V is TRBV6-2 or TRBV6-3, with D unresolved. The CDR3 is 13 residues long. Per the germline V gene, CDR1 is MNHEY and CDR2 is SVGEGT. Between the trimmed V and J ends, which lost 7 bases and 0 bases, there was a span of 10 bases. CDR3 protein: CASTGWSSYEQYF. The CDR3 DNA reads as TGTGCCAGCACCGGGTGGAGCTCCTACGAGCAGTACTTC.

The chain joins TRBV7-2 to TRBJ2-7, with unresolved D. CDR1 and CDR2 (germline): SGHTA, FQGNSA. V lost 1 base and J 0 bases, leaving 4 bases between the germline ends. The CDR3 is 13 residues long. The CDR3 DNA follows: TGTGCCAGCAGCTTAGTAAGCTCCTACGAGCAGTACGTC. This codes for CASSLVSSYEQYV.